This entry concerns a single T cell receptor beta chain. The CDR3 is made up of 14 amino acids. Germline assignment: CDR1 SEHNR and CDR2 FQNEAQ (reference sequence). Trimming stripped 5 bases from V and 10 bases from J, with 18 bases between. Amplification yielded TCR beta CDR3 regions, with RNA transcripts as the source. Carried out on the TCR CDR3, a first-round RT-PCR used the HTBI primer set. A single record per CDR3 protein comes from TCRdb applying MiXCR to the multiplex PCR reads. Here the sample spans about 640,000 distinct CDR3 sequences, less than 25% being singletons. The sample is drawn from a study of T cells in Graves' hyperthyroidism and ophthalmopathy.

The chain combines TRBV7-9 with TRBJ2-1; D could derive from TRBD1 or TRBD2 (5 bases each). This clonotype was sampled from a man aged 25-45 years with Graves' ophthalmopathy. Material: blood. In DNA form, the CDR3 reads TGTGCCAGCAGCGCCCGGGACGGAGGATCCGAGCAGTTCTTC. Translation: CASSARDGGSEQFF. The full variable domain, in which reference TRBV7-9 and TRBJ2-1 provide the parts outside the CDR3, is DTGVSQNPRHKITKRGQNVTFRCDPISEHNRLYWYRQTLGQGPEFLTYFQNEAQLEKSRLLSDRFSAERPKGSFSTLEIQRTEQGDSAMYLCASSARDGGSEQFFGPGTRLTVL.